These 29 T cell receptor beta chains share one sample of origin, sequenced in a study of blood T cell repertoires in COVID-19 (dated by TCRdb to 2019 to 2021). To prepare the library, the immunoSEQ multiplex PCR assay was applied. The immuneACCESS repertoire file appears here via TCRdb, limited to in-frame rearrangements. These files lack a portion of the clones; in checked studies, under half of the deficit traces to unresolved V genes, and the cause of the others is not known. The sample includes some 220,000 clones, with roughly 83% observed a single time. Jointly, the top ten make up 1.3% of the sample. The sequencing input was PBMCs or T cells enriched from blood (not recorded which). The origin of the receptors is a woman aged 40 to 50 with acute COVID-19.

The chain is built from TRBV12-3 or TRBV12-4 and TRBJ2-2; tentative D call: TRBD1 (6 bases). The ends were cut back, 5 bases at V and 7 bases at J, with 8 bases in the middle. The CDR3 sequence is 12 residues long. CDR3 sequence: CASSTRGGELFF. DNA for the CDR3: TGTGCCAGCAGTACCAGGGGCGGGGAGCTGTTTTTT.

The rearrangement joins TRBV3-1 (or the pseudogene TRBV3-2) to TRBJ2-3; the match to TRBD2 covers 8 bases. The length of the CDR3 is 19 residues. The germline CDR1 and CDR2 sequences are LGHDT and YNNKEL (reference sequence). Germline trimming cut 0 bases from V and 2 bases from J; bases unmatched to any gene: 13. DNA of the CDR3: TGTGCCAGCAGCCAAGAGGTAGCGGGACTCTCCTCATTCACAGATACGCAGTATTTT. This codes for CASSQEVAGLSSFTDTQYF.

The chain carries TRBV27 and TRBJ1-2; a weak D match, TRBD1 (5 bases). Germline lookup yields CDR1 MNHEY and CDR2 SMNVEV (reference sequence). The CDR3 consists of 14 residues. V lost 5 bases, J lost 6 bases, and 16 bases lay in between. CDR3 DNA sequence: TGTGCCAGCAGTCCTCGACCTCTAGGGGATGGCTACACCTTC. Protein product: CASSPRPLGDGYTF.

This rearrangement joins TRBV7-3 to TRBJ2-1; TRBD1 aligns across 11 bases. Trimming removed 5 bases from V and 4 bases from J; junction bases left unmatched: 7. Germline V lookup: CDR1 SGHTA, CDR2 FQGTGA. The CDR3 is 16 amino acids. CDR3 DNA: TGTGCCAGCAGCCGAACCGGGACAGGGGGTTACAATGAGCAGTTCTTC. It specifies CASSRTGTGGYNEQFF.

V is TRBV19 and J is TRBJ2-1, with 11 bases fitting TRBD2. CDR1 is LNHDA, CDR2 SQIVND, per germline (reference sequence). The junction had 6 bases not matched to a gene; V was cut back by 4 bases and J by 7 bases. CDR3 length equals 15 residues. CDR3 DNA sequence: TGTGCCAGTAGTAGGACTAGCGGGCTTGGGAATGAGCAGTTCTTC. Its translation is CASSRTSGLGNEQFF.

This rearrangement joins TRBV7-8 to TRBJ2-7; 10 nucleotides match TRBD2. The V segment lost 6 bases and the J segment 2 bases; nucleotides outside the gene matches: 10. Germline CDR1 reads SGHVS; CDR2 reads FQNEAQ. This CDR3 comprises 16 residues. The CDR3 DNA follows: TGTGCCAGCAGAAAGTGGCTAGCGGGAGACCCCTACGAGCAGTACTTC. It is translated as CASRKWLAGDPYEQYF.

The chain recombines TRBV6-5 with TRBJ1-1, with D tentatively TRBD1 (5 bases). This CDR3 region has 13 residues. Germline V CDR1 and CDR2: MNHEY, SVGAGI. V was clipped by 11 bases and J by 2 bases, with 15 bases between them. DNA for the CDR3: TGTGCCTCTGGGGCTACAGGAAACACTGAAGCTTTCTTT. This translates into CASGATGNTEAFF.

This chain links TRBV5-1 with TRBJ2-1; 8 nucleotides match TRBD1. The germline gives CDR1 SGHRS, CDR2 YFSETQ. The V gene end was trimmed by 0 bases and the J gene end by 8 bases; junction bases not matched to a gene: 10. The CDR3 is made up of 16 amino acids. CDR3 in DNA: TGCGCCAGCAGCTTGGTGGGGCAGGGGGCTAAGGATGAGCAGTTCTTC. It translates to CASSLVGQGAKDEQFF.

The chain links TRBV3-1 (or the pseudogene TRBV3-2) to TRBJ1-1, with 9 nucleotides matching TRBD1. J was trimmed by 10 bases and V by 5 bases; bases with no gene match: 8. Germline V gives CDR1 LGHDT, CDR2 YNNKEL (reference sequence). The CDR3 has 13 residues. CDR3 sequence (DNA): TGTGCCAGCAGCTTCCACAGGGGGCAAGGAGCTTTCTTT. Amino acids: CASSFHRGQGAFF.

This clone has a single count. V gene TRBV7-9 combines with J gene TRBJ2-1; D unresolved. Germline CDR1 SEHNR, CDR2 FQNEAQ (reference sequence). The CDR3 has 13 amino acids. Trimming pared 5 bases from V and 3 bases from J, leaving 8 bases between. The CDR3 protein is CASSPPSYNEQFF. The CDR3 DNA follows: TGTGCCAGCAGCCCCCCCAGCTACAATGAGCAGTTCTTC.

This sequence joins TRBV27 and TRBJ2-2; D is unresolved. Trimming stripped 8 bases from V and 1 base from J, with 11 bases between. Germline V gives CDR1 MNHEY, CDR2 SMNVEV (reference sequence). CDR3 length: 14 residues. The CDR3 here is CASALNLNTGELFF. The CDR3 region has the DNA TGTGCCAGCGCCTTGAACTTGAACACCGGGGAGCTGTTTTTT.

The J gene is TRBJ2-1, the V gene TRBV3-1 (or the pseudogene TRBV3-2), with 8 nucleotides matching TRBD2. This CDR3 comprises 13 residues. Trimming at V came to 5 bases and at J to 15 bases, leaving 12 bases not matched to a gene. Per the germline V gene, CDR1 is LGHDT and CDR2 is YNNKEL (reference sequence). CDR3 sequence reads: CASSLDPGTRRFF. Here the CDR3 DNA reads TGTGCCAGCAGCTTGGACCCCGGGACTAGGCGGTTCTTC.

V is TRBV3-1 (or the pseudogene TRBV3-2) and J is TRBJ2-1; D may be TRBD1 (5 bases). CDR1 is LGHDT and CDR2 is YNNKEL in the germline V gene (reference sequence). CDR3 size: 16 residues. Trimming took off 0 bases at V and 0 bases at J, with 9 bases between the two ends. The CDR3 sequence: CASSQDGALSYNEQFF. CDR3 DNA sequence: TGTGCCAGCAGCCAAGATGGGGCCCTCTCCTACAATGAGCAGTTCTTC.

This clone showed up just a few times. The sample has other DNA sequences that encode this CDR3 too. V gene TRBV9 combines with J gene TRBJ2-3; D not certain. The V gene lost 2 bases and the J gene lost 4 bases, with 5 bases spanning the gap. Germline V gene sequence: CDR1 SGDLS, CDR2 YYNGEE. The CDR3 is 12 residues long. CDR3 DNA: TGTGCCAGCAGCGTCCTAGCAGATACGCAGTATTTT. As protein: CASSVLADTQYF.

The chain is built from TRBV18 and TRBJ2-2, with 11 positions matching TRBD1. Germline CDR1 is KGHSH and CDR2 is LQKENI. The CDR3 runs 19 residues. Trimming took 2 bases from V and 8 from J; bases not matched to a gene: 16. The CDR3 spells CASSPRSPGQGALGGELFF. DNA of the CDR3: TGTGCCAGCTCACCAAGAAGCCCCGGACAGGGGGCGCTGGGAGGGGAGCTGTTTTTT.

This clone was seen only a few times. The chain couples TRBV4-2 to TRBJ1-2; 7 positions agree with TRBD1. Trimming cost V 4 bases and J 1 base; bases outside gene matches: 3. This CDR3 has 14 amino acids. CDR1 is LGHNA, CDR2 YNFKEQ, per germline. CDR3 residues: CASSLAGGNYGYTF. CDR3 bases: TGTGCCAGCAGCCTGGCAGGGGGTAACTATGGCTACACCTTC.

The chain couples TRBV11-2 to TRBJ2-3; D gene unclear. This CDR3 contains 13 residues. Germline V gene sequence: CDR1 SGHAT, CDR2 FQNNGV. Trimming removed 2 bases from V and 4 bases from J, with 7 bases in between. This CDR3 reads CASSLNAADTQYF. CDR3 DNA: TGTGCCAGCAGCTTAAATGCGGCAGATACGCAGTATTTT.

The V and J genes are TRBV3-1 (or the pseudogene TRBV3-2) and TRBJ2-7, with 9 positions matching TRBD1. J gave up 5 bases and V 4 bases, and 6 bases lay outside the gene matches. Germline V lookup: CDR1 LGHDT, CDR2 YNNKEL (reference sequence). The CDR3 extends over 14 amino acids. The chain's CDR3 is CASSPGTGSDEQYF. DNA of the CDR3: TGTGCCAGCAGCCCAGGGACAGGGAGCGACGAGCAGTACTTC.

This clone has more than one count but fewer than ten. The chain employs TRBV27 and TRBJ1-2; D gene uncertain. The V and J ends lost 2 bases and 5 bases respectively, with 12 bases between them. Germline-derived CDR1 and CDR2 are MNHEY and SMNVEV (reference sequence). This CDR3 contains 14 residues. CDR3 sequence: CASSLNPGSYGYTF. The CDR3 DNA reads TGTGCCAGCAGTTTAAATCCGGGTAGTTATGGCTACACCTTC.

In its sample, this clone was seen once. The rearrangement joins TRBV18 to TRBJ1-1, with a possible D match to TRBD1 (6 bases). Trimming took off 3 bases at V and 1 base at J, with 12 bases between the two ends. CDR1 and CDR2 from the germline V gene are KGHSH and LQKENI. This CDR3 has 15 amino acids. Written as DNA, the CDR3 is TGTGCCAGCTCACCTGACAGGTCCTCGAACACTGAAGCTTTCTTT. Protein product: CASSPDRSSNTEAFF.

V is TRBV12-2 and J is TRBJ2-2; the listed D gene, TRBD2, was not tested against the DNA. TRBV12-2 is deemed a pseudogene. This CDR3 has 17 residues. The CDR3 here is CASRLLRSGGPAGELFF. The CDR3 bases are TGTGCAAGTCGCTTATTGAGGAGCGGGGGTCCCGCCGGGGAGCTGTTTTTT.

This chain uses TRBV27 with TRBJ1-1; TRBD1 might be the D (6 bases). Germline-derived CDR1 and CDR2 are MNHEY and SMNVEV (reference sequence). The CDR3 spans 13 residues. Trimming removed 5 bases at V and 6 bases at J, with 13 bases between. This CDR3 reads CASSQTGPPEAFF. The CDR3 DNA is TGTGCCAGCAGTCAAACAGGGCCCCCTGAAGCTTTCTTT.

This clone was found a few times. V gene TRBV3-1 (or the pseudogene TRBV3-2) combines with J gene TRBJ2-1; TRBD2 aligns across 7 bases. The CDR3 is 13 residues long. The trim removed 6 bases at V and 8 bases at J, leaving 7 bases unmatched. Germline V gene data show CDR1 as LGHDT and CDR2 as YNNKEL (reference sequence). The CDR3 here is CASRGLSRDEQFF. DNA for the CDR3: TGTGCCAGCAGGGGACTATCTAGGGATGAGCAGTTCTTC.

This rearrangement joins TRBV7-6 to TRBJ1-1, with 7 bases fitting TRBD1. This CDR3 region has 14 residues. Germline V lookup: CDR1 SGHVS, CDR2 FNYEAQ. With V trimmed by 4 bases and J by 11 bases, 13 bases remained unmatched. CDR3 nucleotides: TGTGCCAGCAGCTCCGGAGAGGGGGCGAGTTCGGCTTTCTTT. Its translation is CASSSGEGASSAFF.

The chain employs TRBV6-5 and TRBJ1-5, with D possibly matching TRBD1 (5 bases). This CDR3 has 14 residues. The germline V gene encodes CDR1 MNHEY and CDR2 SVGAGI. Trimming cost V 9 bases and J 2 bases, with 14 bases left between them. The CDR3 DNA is TGTGCCAGTGCGAGGCAGGGTGGCAATCAGCCCCAGCATTTT. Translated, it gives CASARQGGNQPQHF.

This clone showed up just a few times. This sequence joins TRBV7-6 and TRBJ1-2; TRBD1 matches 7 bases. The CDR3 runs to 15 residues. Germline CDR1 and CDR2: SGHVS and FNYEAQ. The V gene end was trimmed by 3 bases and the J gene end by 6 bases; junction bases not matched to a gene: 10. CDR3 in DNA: TGTGCCAGCAGCTTCCTCGACCAGACAGGGCATGGCTACACCTTC. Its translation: CASSFLDQTGHGYTF.

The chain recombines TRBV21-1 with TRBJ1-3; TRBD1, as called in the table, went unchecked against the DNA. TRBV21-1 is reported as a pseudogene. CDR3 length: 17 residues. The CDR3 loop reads CASSKTQGPSSGNTIYF. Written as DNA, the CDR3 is TGTGCCAGCAGCAAGACACAGGGACCAAGCTCTGGAAACACCATATATTTT.

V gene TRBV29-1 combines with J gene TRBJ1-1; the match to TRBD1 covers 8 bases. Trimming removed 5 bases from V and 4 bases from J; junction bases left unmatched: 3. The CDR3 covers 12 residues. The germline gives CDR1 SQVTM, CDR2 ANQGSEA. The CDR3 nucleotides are TGCAGCGTTAGGACAGGGCCCACTGAAGCTTTCTTT. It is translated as CSVRTGPTEAFF.

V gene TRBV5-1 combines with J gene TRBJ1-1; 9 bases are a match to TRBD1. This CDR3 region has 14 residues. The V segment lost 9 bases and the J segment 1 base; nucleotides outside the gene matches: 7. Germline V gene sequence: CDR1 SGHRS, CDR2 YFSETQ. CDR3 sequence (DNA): TGCGCCACCTACTTGGGACAGGGGAACACTGAAGCTTTCTTT. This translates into CATYLGQGNTEAFF. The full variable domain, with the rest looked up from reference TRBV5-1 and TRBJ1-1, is KAGVTQTPRYLIKTRGQQVTLSCSPISGHRSVSWYQQTPGQGLQFLFEYFSETQRNKGNFPGRFSGRQFSNSRSEMNVSTLELGDSALYLCATYLGQGNTEAFFGQGTRLTVV.